Shown below are 22 T cell receptor beta chains from a single sample sequenced in a study of shared clonotypes between healthy human individuals. Produced via immunoSEQ multiplex PCR; TCRdb's table is partial and in-frame only. The sample holds over a million clones, 75% to 85% seen once. The sample comprised memory CD4+ T cells from PBMCs. Specified subset: CD45RA-negative fraction. Every receptor here comes from a man aged 18 to 35 in good health. Some clones in this sample may be carry-over from other donors' samples.

The chain employs TRBV6-7 and TRBJ2-1, with 15 nucleotides matching TRBD2. TRBV6-7 is an open reading frame whose function is uncertain. J gave up 7 bases and V 0 bases, and 7 bases lay outside the gene matches. This CDR3 region has 18 residues. The CDR3 region is CASSYSTGTSGRLNEQFF. DNA for the CDR3: TGTGCCAGCAGTTACTCGACCGGGACTAGCGGGAGGTTAAATGAGCAGTTCTTC.

V and J are TRBV28 and TRBJ2-7, with D perhaps matching TRBD1 (5 bases). Germline CDR1 is MDHEN and CDR2 is SYDVKM. The CDR3 extends over 12 amino acids. Trimming pared 10 bases from V and 6 bases from J, leaving 16 bases between. The CDR3, as DNA: TGTGCCACCCAGGGTTTGGTATTCGAGCAGTACTTC. Translating gives CATQGLVFEQYF.

This sequence joins TRBV6-5 and TRBJ1-5; D is unclear. The germline V gene encodes CDR1 MNHEY and CDR2 SVGAGI. The CDR3 covers 15 residues. The V end was cut by 5 bases, the J end by 0 bases, with 11 bases between. The CDR3 nucleotides are TGTGCCAGCAGTCGGAATGTTAATAGCAATCAGCCCCAGCATTTT. This translates into CASSRNVNSNQPQHF.

The chain has TRBV25-1 and TRBJ2-3, with 9 bases that match TRBD2. Trimming at V came to 2 bases and at J to 5 bases, leaving 8 bases not matched to a gene. This CDR3 comprises 16 residues. Germline loops: CDR1 MGHDK, CDR2 SYGVNS. The CDR3 here is CASSEVIAGVEDTQYF. The CDR3 nucleotides read TGTGCCAGCAGTGAAGTGATAGCGGGAGTAGAAGATACGCAGTATTTT.

This rearrangement joins TRBV6-5 to TRBJ1-5; no clear D gene. CDR1 is MNHEY, CDR2 SVGAGI, per germline. Trimming took 6 bases from V and 0 from J, leaving 9 bases between them. This CDR3 is 14 amino acids long. CDR3 bases: TGTGCCAGCAGCCGGGATTTTAGCAATCAGCCCCAGCATTTT. As protein: CASSRDFSNQPQHF.

On this clone itself: Distinct nucleotide sequences in the sample also encode this CDR3. This rearrangement joins TRBV7-2 to TRBJ2-3; D remains unclear. CDR3 length: 12 residues. The germline V and J ends were trimmed by 5 bases and 1 base, with 4 bases remaining between them. CDR1 and CDR2 from the germline V gene are SGHTA and FQGNSA. CDR3 coding DNA: TGTGCCAGCAGCACCCGCACAGATACGCAGTATTTT. Amino acids: CASSTRTDTQYF.

The chain combines TRBV5-1 with TRBJ2-7; 12 bases fit TRBD2. This CDR3 has 16 residues. Trimming at V came to 1 base and at J to 5 bases, leaving 7 bases not matched to a gene. Germline loops: CDR1 SGHRS, CDR2 YFSETQ. For the CDR3, the DNA is TGCGCCAGCAGCTTGTCCCCGACTAGCGGGAGACACGAGCAGTACTTC. This codes for CASSLSPTSGRHEQYF.

The chain has TRBV6-1 and TRBJ2-1; 7 nucleotides line up with TRBD2. The CDR3 extends over 16 amino acids. The germline CDR1 and CDR2 sequences are MNHNS and SASEGT. With 2 bases clipped from V and 3 bases from J, the junction kept 7 bases outside the gene matches. The CDR3 DNA follows: TGTGCCAGCAGTGAATTTGAGGGGAGGGACTACAATGAGCAGTTCTTC. Translation: CASSEFEGRDYNEQFF.

The chain carries TRBV7-9 and TRBJ2-2; 7 nucleotides agree with TRBD1. CDR1 and CDR2 from the germline V gene are SEHNR and FQNEAQ (reference sequence). The CDR3 extends over 15 amino acids. J gave up 6 bases and V 7 bases, and 11 bases lay outside the gene matches. The CDR3 sequence is CASTKLTGPAGELFF. The CDR3 DNA follows: TGTGCCAGCACCAAGCTGACAGGGCCGGCCGGGGAGCTGTTTTTT.

Concerning this clone itself: Relative to the germline gene, one junction end is altered; a read error may explain this. The chain combines TRBV7-6 with TRBJ2-7; TRBD2 aligns across 12 bases. Germline values: CDR1 SGHVS, CDR2 FNYEAQ. The CDR3 sequence is 13 residues long. In DNA, the CDR3 is TGTGCCAGCAGCCCACTAACTAGCGGGAGGACCTCGTTC. It translates to CASSPLTSGRTSF.

This clone was detected once. The rearrangement links TRBV14 to TRBJ2-7; 11 bases match TRBD2. The germline CDR1 and CDR2 sequences are SGHDN and FVKESK. The CDR3 sequence is 14 residues long. Losses at the gene ends were 2 bases for V and 10 bases for J; bases not matched to a gene: 7. This chain's CDR3 is CASSQTGLAVNQYF. Written as DNA, the CDR3 is TGTGCCAGCAGCCAAACGGGACTAGCGGTGAACCAGTACTTC.

This clone has a handful of counts. The chain is built from TRBV4-2 and TRBJ2-7, with D possibly being TRBD1 or TRBD2 (5 bases each). The CDR3 loop spans 16 amino acids. The germline CDR1 and CDR2 sequences are LGHNA and YNFKEQ. The V gene lost 4 bases and the J gene lost 6 bases, with 22 bases spanning the gap. CDR3 sequence reads: CASSPGSRGFPGEQYF. DNA of the CDR3: TGTGCCAGCAGCCCTGGCTCGAGGGGCTTCCCGGGCGAGCAGTACTTC.

This sequence joins TRBV18 and TRBJ1-2, with a tentative D call TRBD1 (5 bases). The CDR3 runs 14 residues. The ends were cut back, 6 bases at V and 2 bases at J, with 13 bases in the middle. Germline V gene lookup returns CDR1 KGHSH and CDR2 LQKENI. CDR3 nucleotide sequence: TGTGCCAGCTCTCAGGGTCCAGCGAACTATGGCTACACCTTC. Translating gives CASSQGPANYGYTF.

Notes on this clone: The sample carries other DNA sequences with the same CDR3. V gene TRBV18 combines with J gene TRBJ2-1; TRBD2 matches 12 bases. The V segment lost 3 bases and the J segment 5 bases; nucleotides outside the gene matches: 5. Germline V gene sequence: CDR1 KGHSH, CDR2 LQKENI. The CDR3 runs 16 residues. CDR3 nucleotides: TGTGCCAGCTCACCCCCCCGACTAGCGGGGGACAATGAGCAGTTCTTC. Translating it yields CASSPPRLAGDNEQFF.

The table lists this clone with a count of one. The chain uses TRBV7-8 and TRBJ2-7; D is tentatively TRBD1 or TRBD2 (5 bases each). The length of the CDR3 is 15 residues. The germline V gene has CDR1 SGHVS and CDR2 FQNEAQ. V lost 5 bases, J lost 2 bases, and 16 bases lay in between. The CDR3 region is CASSQTRDGTYEQYF. CDR3 sequence (DNA): TGTGCCAGCAGCCAAACCCGGGACGGAACCTACGAGCAGTACTTC.

The table lists this clone with a few counts. J is TRBJ2-1 and V is TRBV9; TRBD2 is a possible D gene (5 bases). The length of the CDR3 is 15 residues. The V gene's germline CDR1 is SGDLS and CDR2 YYNGEE. Trimming pared 0 bases from V and 5 bases from J, leaving 12 bases between. The CDR3 coding sequence is TGTGCCAGCAGCGTAGCTCCAGCGGCTGACAATGAGCAGTTCTTC. Translated: CASSVAPAADNEQFF.

The chain links TRBV11-2 to TRBJ1-1, with a tentative D call TRBD1 (5 bases). Germline loops: CDR1 SGHAT, CDR2 FQNNGV. The CDR3 contains 20 residues. The germline V and J ends were trimmed by 0 bases and 0 bases, with 23 bases remaining between them. CDR3 amino acids: CASSLDVGAQLARVNTEAFF. Here the CDR3 DNA reads TGTGCCAGCAGCTTAGATGTAGGGGCCCAGTTGGCCCGGGTGAACACTGAAGCTTTCTTT.

Comment on this clone: A far larger clone lies a single base away; this is likely a read error. Distinct nucleotide sequences in the sample also encode this CDR3. The V gene is TRBV7-2, the J gene TRBJ2-3, with unresolved D. This CDR3 is built from 11 residues. V lost 6 bases, J lost 0 bases, and 1 base lay in between. In germline, CDR1 is SGHTA, CDR2 FQGNSA. In DNA, the CDR3 is TGTGCCAGCAGTAGCACAGATACGCAGTATTTT. Protein sequence: CASSSTDTQYF.

The rearrangement uses TRBV19 and TRBJ1-1, with TRBD1 matching 11 bases. V dropped 6 bases and J dropped 8; count of bases not matched to a gene: 11. From germline, CDR1 is LNHDA and CDR2 SQIVND (reference sequence). The CDR3 extends over 15 amino acids. CDR3 region: CASRGNRDRGTEAFF. Written as DNA, the CDR3 is TGTGCCAGTAGGGGGAATAGGGACAGGGGGACCGAAGCTTTCTTT.

In this sample, this clone turned up once. V usage is TRBV7-8 and J usage is TRBJ2-5, with D possibly being TRBD2 (5 bases). Looked up from germline, CDR1 is SGHVS and CDR2 is FQNEAQ. V was shortened by 5 bases and J by 1 base, with 14 bases between the two germline ends. This CDR3 contains 15 residues. The CDR3 DNA sequence: TGTGCCAGCAGCCTACCGGGCGGGCCCCAAGAGACCCAGTACTTC. Amino acid sequence: CASSLPGGPQETQYF. The complete variable domain, with remaining parts taken from reference TRBV7-8 and TRBJ2-5, reads GAGVSQSPRYKVAKRGQDVALRCDPISGHVSLFWYQQALGQGPEFLTYFQNEAQLDKSGLPSDRFFAERPEGSVSTLKIQRTQQEDSAVYLCASSLPGGPQETQYFGPGTRLLVL.

V gene TRBV5-6 combines with J gene TRBJ2-7, with D unclear. The V and J ends lost 4 bases and 5 bases respectively, with 25 bases between them. This CDR3 contains 17 residues. Germline CDR1 is SGHDT and CDR2 is YYEEEE. The chain's CDR3 is CASSLLGGTTIPNEQYF. The CDR3, as DNA: TGTGCCAGCAGCCTTCTGGGTGGAACAACGATCCCCAACGAGCAGTACTTC.

V is TRBV4-3 and J is TRBJ1-2, with 9 positions matching TRBD1. Per the germline V gene, CDR1 is LGHNA and CDR2 is YSLEER. With V trimmed by 3 bases and J by 7 bases, 12 bases remained unmatched. The CDR3 has 16 residues. The CDR3 loop reads CASSHKPGGTGFGYTF. For the CDR3, the DNA is TGCGCCAGCAGCCACAAACCGGGCGGGACAGGGTTTGGCTACACCTTC.